The 23 T cell receptor beta chains presented below share a single source sample, sequenced in a study of control samples from healthy donors and cancer patients. TCRdb's table, derived via immunoSEQ multiplex PCR, lists solely in-frame clones and lacks some. Of about 220,000 clones in the sample, roughly 94% were seen once. Sequencing was done on a sample of blood. The receptors were sampled from a man aged 50 to 59 in good health.

The chain has TRBV2 and TRBJ1-1; D is possibly TRBD1 (5 bases). Germline CDR1 SNHLY, CDR2 FYNNEI. The CDR3 totals 15 residues. Trimming removed 6 bases from V and 0 bases from J, with 14 bases in between. CDR3 nucleotide sequence: TGTGCCAGCAGGGAGGGGACTCGTATGAACACTGAAGCTTTCTTT. Translating it yields CASREGTRMNTEAFF.

The chain uses TRBV5-1 and TRBJ1-5, with D perhaps TRBD1 (5 bases). In germline, CDR1 is SGHRS, CDR2 YFSETQ. Deletions cut 0 bases from V and 8 bases from J, with 12 bases between. There are 14 residues in the CDR3. CDR3 loop: CASSLGGVQEPQHF. As DNA, the CDR3 is TGCGCCAGCAGCTTGGGGGGGGTCCAGGAGCCCCAGCATTTT.

This clone was seen a single time. The J gene is TRBJ2-1, the V gene TRBV3-1 (or the pseudogene TRBV3-2); D is unclear. This CDR3 contains 14 residues. V gave up 0 bases and J gave up 9 bases, with 12 bases separating them. Germline CDR1 is LGHDT and CDR2 is YNNKEL (reference sequence). CDR3 amino acids: CASSQDLRATEQFF. The CDR3 DNA reads TGTGCCAGCAGCCAAGATCTAAGGGCAACTGAGCAGTTCTTC.

This clone was detected only a few times. The J gene is TRBJ2-1, the V gene TRBV5-1, with no clear D. In germline, CDR1 is SGHRS, CDR2 YFSETQ. This CDR3 has 15 amino acids. Between the trimmed V and J ends, which lost 0 bases and 8 bases, there was a span of 15 bases. The CDR3 region has the DNA TGCGCCAGCAGCTTGGCTGTGGCGACCGTGGATGAGCAGTTCTTC. Amino acids: CASSLAVATVDEQFF. The full variable domain, in which reference TRBV5-1 and TRBJ2-1 provide the parts outside the CDR3, is KAGVTQTPRYLIKTRGQQVTLSCSPISGHRSVSWYQQTPGQGLQFLFEYFSETQRNKGNFPGRFSGRQFSNSRSEMNVSTLELGDSALYLCASSLAVATVDEQFFGPGTRLTVL.

This chain uses TRBV24-1 with TRBJ2-3; D call uncertain. The CDR3 has 12 residues. The V and J ends lost 11 bases and 0 bases respectively, with 8 bases between them. CDR1 is KGHDR and CDR2 is SFDVKD in the germline V gene. The CDR3 loop reads CAIGPSTDTQYF. The DNA for the CDR3 is TGTGCCATTGGACCTAGCACAGATACGCAGTATTTT.

This sequence joins TRBV6-1 and TRBJ1-5; D gene ambiguous. V was clipped by 2 bases and J by 11 bases, with 13 bases between them. The V gene's germline CDR1 is MNHNS and CDR2 SASEGT. The CDR3 has 13 residues. The CDR3 region has the DNA TGTGCCAGCAGTGAATCTGGGTCCATAACCCAGCATTTT. Protein sequence: CASSESGSITQHF.

The J gene is TRBJ1-6, the V gene TRBV25-1, with 10 bases matching TRBD1. The germline V gene encodes CDR1 MGHDK and CDR2 SYGVNS. The CDR3 sequence is 16 residues long. V lost 3 bases, J lost 7 bases, and 6 bases stayed unmatched. For the CDR3, the DNA is TGTGCCAGCAGTGACCCCGGACAGGGGGAAAATTCACCCCTCCACTTT. This codes for CASSDPGQGENSPLHF.

The rearrangement links TRBV6-2 or TRBV6-3 to TRBJ2-7; 7 bases line up with TRBD1. The CDR3 covers 15 residues. Trimming at V came to 2 bases and at J to 0 bases, leaving 4 bases not matched to a gene. CDR1 MNHEY and CDR2 SVGEGT come from the germline V gene. This chain's CDR3 is CASSYDRVGSYEQYF. In nucleotides, the CDR3 is TGTGCCAGCAGTTACGACAGGGTTGGCTCCTACGAGCAGTACTTC.

The V gene is TRBV4-2, the J gene TRBJ1-2; D perhaps matches TRBD1 (6 bases). Germline V gene lookup returns CDR1 LGHNA and CDR2 YNFKEQ. There are 14 residues in the CDR3. The V gene lost 2 bases and the J gene lost 2 bases, with 9 bases spanning the gap. The CDR3 coding sequence is TGTGCCAGCAGCCAAATAACAGGGAACTATGGCTACACCTTC. As protein: CASSQITGNYGYTF.

J is TRBJ1-1 and V is TRBV4-2; D may be TRBD1 (5 bases). V was cut by 0 bases and J by 4 bases, with 12 bases left in between. The V gene's germline CDR1 is LGHNA and CDR2 YNFKEQ. The CDR3 is made up of 15 amino acids. The CDR3 DNA sequence: TGTGCCAGCAGCCAAGATACCCAGGGTGTCACTGAAGCTTTCTTT. Translated: CASSQDTQGVTEAFF.

This clone was observed a handful of times. This chain links TRBV6-5 with TRBJ1-2; possible D gene TRBD1, 6 bases. V shed 6 bases and J shed 4 bases, with 18 bases lying between them. Germline CDR1 and CDR2: MNHEY and SVGAGI. The CDR3 totals 15 residues. CDR3 nucleotides: TGTGCCAGCAGCGTCGGACAGCTATCTACCTATGGCTACACCTTC. Translated: CASSVGQLSTYGYTF.

The DNA of the CDR3 is TGCGCCAGCAAGTACGGGACAGGGGTTTCAACTAATGAAAAACTGTTTTTT. It translates to CASKYGTGVSTNEKLFF. The chain links TRBV5-1 to TRBJ1-4; TRBD1 matches 10 bases. V was clipped by 6 bases and J by 0 bases; unmatched bases: 8. The CDR3 extends over 17 amino acids. Germline loops: CDR1 SGHRS, CDR2 YFSETQ.

In the case of this clone: At the DNA level, this CDR3 is encoded by other sequences in the same sample as well. The chain joins TRBV6-5 to TRBJ1-1; no definite D call. CDR1 is MNHEY and CDR2 is SVGAGI in the germline V gene. V lost 8 bases and J 1 base, leaving 11 bases between the germline ends. There are 13 residues in the CDR3. The CDR3 here is CASRGQPNTEAFF. The CDR3 bases are TGTGCCAGCCGCGGGCAGCCGAACACTGAAGCTTTCTTT.

This sequence joins TRBV27 and TRBJ2-3; D perhaps matches TRBD1 (5 bases). V lost 6 bases and J 2 bases, leaving 15 bases between the germline ends. Germline CDR1 and CDR2: MNHEY and SMNVEV (reference sequence). The CDR3 has 15 residues. The CDR3 here is CASRRLSGITDTQYF. CDR3 DNA: TGTGCCAGCAGACGTTTGTCAGGGATCACAGATACGCAGTATTTT.

This rearrangement joins TRBV24-1 to TRBJ2-5; 7 nucleotides line up with TRBD1. The CDR3 covers 15 residues. In germline, CDR1 is KGHDR, CDR2 SFDVKD. V was pared by 2 bases and J by 5 bases, with 7 bases of the junction left unmatched. This CDR3 is CATSDWTGAGETQYF. The CDR3 nucleotides are TGTGCCACCAGTGATTGGACAGGCGCCGGGGAGACCCAGTACTTC.

The chain combines TRBV11-2 with TRBJ1-2; D gene unclear. Germline CDR1 is SGHAT and CDR2 is FQNNGV. The V end lost 0 bases, the J end lost 7 bases, and 6 bases lay between the germline ends. This CDR3 has 12 amino acids. This chain's CDR3 is CASSLEGFGYTF. In nucleotides, the CDR3 is TGTGCCAGCAGCTTAGAGGGGTTTGGCTACACCTTC.

The chain links TRBV20-1 to TRBJ2-5; 10 nucleotides match TRBD1. Looked up from germline, CDR1 is DFQATT and CDR2 is SNEGSKA (reference sequence). The CDR3 spans 14 residues. The V and J ends lost 3 bases and 2 bases, in that order; junction bases with no gene match: 3. The CDR3 here is CSASRDRGQETQYF. The DNA for the CDR3 is TGCAGTGCTAGTCGGGACAGGGGACAAGAGACCCAGTACTTC.

The rearrangement uses TRBV11-2 and TRBJ1-1; D ambiguous. The CDR3 has 14 residues. The V gene's germline CDR1 is SGHAT and CDR2 FQNNGV. V was cut by 3 bases and J by 1 base, with 9 bases left in between. The CDR3 region is CASSLRWGNTEAFF. CDR3 coding DNA: TGTGCCAGCAGCTTGCGGTGGGGGAACACTGAAGCTTTCTTT. Variable domain in full (rest from reference TRBV11-2 and TRBJ1-1): EAGVAQSPRYKIIEKRQSVAFWCNPISGHATLYWYQQILGQGPKLLIQFQNNGVVDDSQLPKDRFSAERLKGVDSTLKIQPAKLEDSAVYLCASSLRWGNTEAFFGQGTRLTVV.

The J gene is TRBJ2-7, the V gene TRBV2; 11 positions match TRBD1. The length of the CDR3 is 13 residues. Germline loops: CDR1 SNHLY, CDR2 FYNNEI. The CDR3 DNA reads TGTACTGGCAAAGGGACAGGGGGTTACGAGCAGTACTTC. Protein product: CTGKGTGGYEQYF.

The chain carries TRBV5-1 and TRBJ1-4, with 11 bases fitting TRBD1. CDR1 is SGHRS and CDR2 is YFSETQ in the germline V gene. The CDR3 consists of 15 residues. The ends lost 4 bases at V and 7 bases at J; junction bases unmatched: 6. The CDR3 coding sequence is TGCGCCAGCAGCCCCACCGGGACAGGGGGTGAAAAACTGTTTTTT. Its protein is CASSPTGTGGEKLFF.

The rearrangement joins TRBV6-6 to TRBJ2-1; D is perhaps TRBD2 (7 bases). Germline-derived CDR1 and CDR2 are MNHNY and SVGAGI (reference sequence). V dropped 5 bases and J dropped 0 bases, with 23 bases sitting between them. This CDR3 comprises 19 residues. For the CDR3, the DNA is TGTGCCAGCAGTCAAAGAGGGGGGGCAAATGCGGGCTCCTACAATGAGCAGTTCTTC. This sequence encodes CASSQRGGANAGSYNEQFF.

The V gene is TRBV7-8, the J gene TRBJ2-1, with a tentative D call TRBD2 (6 bases). With 10 bases removed from V and 0 bases from J, the gap between germline ends came to 10 bases. The CDR3 is 13 residues long. CDR1 is SGHVS and CDR2 is FQNEAQ in the germline V gene. This CDR3 is CATGGSSYNEQFF. CDR3 nucleotide sequence: TGTGCCACTGGAGGGAGCTCCTACAATGAGCAGTTCTTC.

This chain uses TRBV7-9 with TRBJ1-1; 9 positions match TRBD1. The V segment lost 2 bases and the J segment 1 base; nucleotides outside the gene matches: 2. The CDR3 extends over 15 amino acids. Looked up from germline, CDR1 is SEHNR and CDR2 is FQNEAQ (reference sequence). The CDR3 sequence is CASSLRGQGNTEAFF. CDR3 nucleotide sequence: TGTGCCAGCAGCTTAAGGGGACAGGGGAACACTGAAGCTTTCTTT.